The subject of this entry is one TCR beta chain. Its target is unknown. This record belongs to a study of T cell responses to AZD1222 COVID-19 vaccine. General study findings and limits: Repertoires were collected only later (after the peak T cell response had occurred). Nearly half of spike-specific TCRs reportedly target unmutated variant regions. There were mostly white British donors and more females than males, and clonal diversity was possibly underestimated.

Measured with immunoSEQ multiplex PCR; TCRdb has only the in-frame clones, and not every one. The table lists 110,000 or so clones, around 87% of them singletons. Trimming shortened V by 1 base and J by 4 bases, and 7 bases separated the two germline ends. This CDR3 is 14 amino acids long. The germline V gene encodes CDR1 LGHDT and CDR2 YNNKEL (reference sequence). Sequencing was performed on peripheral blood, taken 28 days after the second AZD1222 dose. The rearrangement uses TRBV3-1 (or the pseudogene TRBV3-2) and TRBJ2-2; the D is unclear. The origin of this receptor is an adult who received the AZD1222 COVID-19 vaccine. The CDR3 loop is CASSQGVGTGELFF. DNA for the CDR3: TGTGCCAGCAGCCAAGGGGTGGGCACCGGGGAGCTGTTTTTT.